Below are 18 T cell receptor beta chains sequenced from a single sample in a study of blood T cell repertoires in COVID-19. The table came from immunoSEQ multiplex PCR; TCRdb's copy has only in-frame clones and leaves some out. The sample yields around 49,000 clones, 82% seen once. Sequencing used peripheral blood. All receptors derive from a woman in her fifties or sixties with acute or convalescent COVID-19.

The V call is TRBV7-9, the J call TRBJ1-1; D remains unclear. Germline CDR1 SEHNR, CDR2 FQNEAQ (reference sequence). The CDR3 extends over 14 amino acids. Trimming shortened V by 2 bases and J by 1 base, and 8 bases separated the two germline ends. The CDR3 nucleotides read TGTGCCAGCAGCTTAAGTACATGGAACACTGAAGCTTTCTTT. Its translation is CASSLSTWNTEAFF.

The chain couples TRBV6-4 to TRBJ2-3, with TRBD2 identical over 10 bases. Germline V gives CDR1 MRHNA, CDR2 SNTAGT. V was pared by 8 bases and J by 5 bases, with 10 bases of the junction left unmatched. The CDR3 totals 15 residues. CDR3 DNA: TGTGCCAGCTCCCCTAGCGGGAGTTGGGGAGATACGCAGTATTTT. Translation: CASSPSGSWGDTQYF.

The chain employs TRBV5-1 and TRBJ2-3, with 8 bases identical to TRBD2. Trimming cost V 3 bases and J 5 bases; bases outside gene matches: 5. The CDR3 extends over 14 amino acids. Germline CDR1 is SGHRS and CDR2 is YFSETQ. The CDR3, as DNA: TGCGCCAGCAGCTCGACTAGCGACGGAGATACGCAGTATTTT. Residues: CASSSTSDGDTQYF.

The chain is built from TRBV2 and TRBJ2-7, with 12 positions matching TRBD1. The CDR3 has 15 residues. V lost 6 bases, J lost 4 bases, and 7 bases stayed unmatched. Per germline, CDR1 SNHLY and CDR2 FYNNEI. This CDR3 is CASRRRDRGQYEQYF. Here the CDR3 DNA reads TGTGCCAGCAGGCGCCGGGACAGGGGGCAGTACGAGCAGTACTTC.

This chain joins TRBV3-1 (or the pseudogene TRBV3-2) and TRBJ2-7, with 10 positions matching TRBD2. V shed 0 bases, J shed 0 bases, and the junction held 8 bases outside the gene matches. The CDR3 consists of 18 residues. Germline assignment: CDR1 LGHDT and CDR2 YNNKEL (reference sequence). CDR3 DNA sequence: TGTGCCAGCAGCCAAGATTTTAGCGGGAGGCAGAGCTCCTACGAGCAGTACTTC. This translates into CASSQDFSGRQSSYEQYF.

This chain joins TRBV9 and TRBJ2-5; 16 positions match TRBD2. J was trimmed by 2 bases and V by 4 bases; bases with no gene match: 11. CDR3 length equals 19 residues. Looked up from germline, CDR1 is SGDLS and CDR2 is YYNGEE. CDR3: CASSPSTPGLAGGQETQYF. The CDR3 nucleotides read TGTGCCAGCAGCCCATCGACCCCGGGACTAGCGGGGGGGCAAGAGACCCAGTACTTC.

The CDR3 here is CASSQDRSGANVLTF. As DNA, the CDR3 is TGCGCCAGCAGCCAGGACAGGTCTGGGGCCAACGTCCTGACTTTC. The V and J genes are TRBV5-1 and TRBJ2-6; 7 bases map to TRBD1. Trimming at V came to 4 bases and at J to 1 base, leaving 2 bases not matched to a gene. The CDR3 covers 15 residues. From germline, CDR1 is SGHRS and CDR2 YFSETQ.

The rearrangement joins TRBV5-6 to TRBJ1-1, with TRBD1 as a possible D gene (6 bases). Trimming took 1 base from V and 10 from J, leaving 11 bases between them. This CDR3 has 12 residues. The germline V gene has CDR1 SGHDT and CDR2 YYEEEE. The CDR3 region is CASSLQGRGAFF. The CDR3 DNA reads as TGTGCCAGCAGCTTGCAGGGGCGCGGAGCTTTCTTT.

The rearrangement uses TRBV6-6 and TRBJ2-5; 9 bases map to TRBD1. Losses at the gene ends were 6 bases for V and 5 bases for J; bases not matched to a gene: 7. The CDR3 contains 14 residues. Germline V gene lookup returns CDR1 MNHNY and CDR2 SVGAGI (reference sequence). The CDR3 loop is CASSWGTGLETQYF. In DNA form, the CDR3 reads TGTGCCAGCAGCTGGGGGACAGGGCTTGAGACCCAGTACTTC.

The chain recombines TRBV6-6 with TRBJ1-2; possible D gene TRBD1, 5 bases. Trimming took off 5 bases at V and 4 bases at J, with 26 bases between the two ends. Looked up from germline, CDR1 is MNHNY and CDR2 is SVGAGI (reference sequence). The CDR3 is made up of 18 amino acids. CDR3 sequence reads: CASSPTSLGHQAFYGYTF. The DNA for the CDR3 is TGTGCCAGCAGTCCCACGAGCCTGGGGCACCAGGCTTTCTATGGCTACACCTTC.

The rearrangement joins TRBV19 to TRBJ2-3, with TRBD2 matching 13 bases. The germline V gene encodes CDR1 LNHDA and CDR2 SQIVND (reference sequence). V gave up 7 bases and J gave up 4 bases; unmatched junction bases: 8. The CDR3 is 16 amino acids. CDR3 coding DNA: TGTGCCAGTACCAGAAGGACTAGCGGGAGCCCAGATACGCAGTATTTT. Translation gives CASTRRTSGSPDTQYF.

A single count supports this clone. The V and J genes are TRBV6-1 and TRBJ1-2; 9 bases line up with TRBD1. This CDR3 spans 15 amino acids. Germline assignment: CDR1 MNHNS and CDR2 SASEGT. V lost 3 bases to trimming and J lost 4 bases; unmatched junction nucleotides: 6. CDR3 sequence reads: CASSDKTGGVYGYTF. CDR3 DNA sequence: TGTGCCAGCAGTGATAAGACAGGGGGGGTCTATGGCTACACCTTC.

The V and J genes are TRBV5-1 and TRBJ2-1; D is uncertain. V lost 2 bases to trimming and J lost 0 bases, with 9 bases between them. The germline V gene has CDR1 SGHRS and CDR2 YFSETQ. This CDR3 contains 15 residues. The CDR3 spells CASSLLPSSYNEQFF. CDR3 sequence (DNA): TGCGCCAGCAGCTTACTCCCAAGCTCCTACAATGAGCAGTTCTTC.

The chain employs TRBV3-1 (or the pseudogene TRBV3-2) and TRBJ2-5; 13 bases agree with TRBD2. The CDR3 contains 15 residues. V shed 7 bases and J 2 bases; nucleotides not matched to a gene: 4. CDR1 is LGHDT and CDR2 is YNNKEL in the germline V gene (reference sequence). The CDR3: CASTRLAGGQETQYF. The CDR3 DNA follows: TGTGCCAGCACGAGACTAGCGGGGGGACAAGAGACCCAGTACTTC.

The gene calls are TRBV9 and TRBJ1-5; D possibly corresponds to TRBD1 (5 bases). With 3 bases removed from V and 0 bases from J, the gap between germline ends came to 10 bases. Germline assignment: CDR1 SGDLS and CDR2 YYNGEE. CDR3 length equals 15 residues. CDR3 sequence: CASSGDSYSNQPQHF. The CDR3 nucleotides are TGTGCCAGCAGCGGAGACAGTTATAGCAATCAGCCCCAGCATTTT. The full variable domain, in which reference TRBV9 and TRBJ1-5 provide the parts outside the CDR3, is DSGVTQTPKHLITATGQRVTLRCSPRSGDLSVYWYQQSLDQGLQFLIQYYNGEERAKGNILERFSAQQFPDLHSELNLSSLELGDSALYFCASSGDSYSNQPQHFGDGTRLSIL.

This CDR3 reads CASSVDPGNPYGYTF. The CDR3 DNA reads TGTGCCAGCAGCGTAGACCCAGGGAACCCCTATGGCTACACCTTC. The J gene is TRBJ1-2, the V gene TRBV9; TRBD1 is a possible D gene (5 bases). Germline loops: CDR1 SGDLS, CDR2 YYNGEE. CDR3 size: 15 residues. The germline V and J ends were trimmed by 0 bases and 4 bases, with 13 bases remaining between them.

The chain is built from TRBV27 and TRBJ2-1; D might be TRBD2 (6 bases). The CDR3 is made up of 16 amino acids. Germline V gene lookup returns CDR1 MNHEY and CDR2 SMNVEV (reference sequence). The germline V and J ends were trimmed by 5 bases and 6 bases, with 20 bases remaining between them. In nucleotides, the CDR3 is TGTGCCAGCAGTCCCAGACTAGTCCTAGGAGGCAATGAGCAGTTCTTC. Encoded protein: CASSPRLVLGGNEQFF.

This chain joins TRBV12-3 or TRBV12-4 and TRBJ2-1, with a tentative D call TRBD2 (6 bases). V lost 5 bases to trimming and J lost 3 bases, with 8 bases between them. This CDR3 is 13 amino acids long. CDR3 in amino acids: CASSRGIYNEQFF. CDR3 nucleotides: TGTGCCAGCAGTCGGGGGATCTACAATGAGCAGTTCTTC.